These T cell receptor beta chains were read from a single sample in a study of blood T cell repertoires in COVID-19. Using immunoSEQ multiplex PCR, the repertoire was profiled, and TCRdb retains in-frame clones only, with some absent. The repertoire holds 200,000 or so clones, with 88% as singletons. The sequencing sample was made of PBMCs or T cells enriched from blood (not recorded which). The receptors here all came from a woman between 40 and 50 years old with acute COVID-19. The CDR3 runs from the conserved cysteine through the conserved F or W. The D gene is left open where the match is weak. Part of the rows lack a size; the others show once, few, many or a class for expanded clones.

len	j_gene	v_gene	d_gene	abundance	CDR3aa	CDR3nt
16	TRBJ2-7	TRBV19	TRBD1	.	CASSVVMGQPFYEQYF	TGTGCCAGTAGCGTTGTGATGGGACAGCCCTTTTACGAGCAGTACTTC
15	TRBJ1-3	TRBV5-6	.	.	CASSADRLSGNTIYF	TGTGCCAGCAGCGCCGACAGGCTCTCTGGAAACACCATATATTTT
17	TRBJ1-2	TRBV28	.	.	CASSLLDTRTLFNGYTF	TGTGCCAGCAGTTTACTGGACACGAGGACGTTGTTTAATGGCTACACCTTC
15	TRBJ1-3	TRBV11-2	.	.	CASSPSRGLGNTIYF	TGTGCCAGCAGCCCATCAAGAGGGCTAGGAAACACCATATATTTT
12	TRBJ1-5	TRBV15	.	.	CATSRDSQPQHF	TGTGCCACCAGCAGAGATAGTCAGCCCCAGCATTTT
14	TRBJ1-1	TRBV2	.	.	CASSAEQGGTEAFF	TGTGCCAGCAGCGCAGAACAGGGTGGGACTGAAGCTTTCTTT
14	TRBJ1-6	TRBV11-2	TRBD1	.	CASSPQGENSPLHF	TGTGCCAGCAGCCCTCAGGGGGAAAATTCACCCCTCCACTTT
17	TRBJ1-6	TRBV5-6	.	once	CASSLSGRGRYNSPLHF	TGTGCCAGCAGCTTGTCGGGCAGGGGCCGATATAATTCACCCCTCCACTTT
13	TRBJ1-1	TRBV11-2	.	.	CASSLGRYTEAFF	TGTGCCAGCAGCTTAGGCAGGTACACTGAAGCTTTCTTT
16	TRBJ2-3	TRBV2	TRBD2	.	CASSPLAGGSADTQYF	TGTGCCAGCAGTCCCTTAGCGGGAGGGTCGGCAGATACGCAGTATTTT
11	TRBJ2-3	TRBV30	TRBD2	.	CACLGLAGVYF	TGTGCCTGCCTTGGACTAGCGGGAGTGTATTTT
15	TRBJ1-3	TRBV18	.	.	CASSPSTDSGNTIYF	TGTGCCAGCTCACCGAGTACAGACTCTGGAAACACCATATATTTT
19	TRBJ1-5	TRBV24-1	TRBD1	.	CAKAKSYRDRGHSNQPQHF	TGTGCCAAAGCTAAGAGTTACCGGGACAGGGGACATAGCAATCAGCCCCAGCATTTT
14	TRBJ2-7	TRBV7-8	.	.	CASSLGSTSYEQYF	TGTGCCAGCAGCTTAGGGTCTACCTCCTACGAGCAGTACTTC
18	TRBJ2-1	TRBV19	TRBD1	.	CASSMSPTQGTGYNEQFF	TGTGCCAGTAGTATGTCCCCCACACAGGGGACGGGTTACAATGAGCAGTTCTTC
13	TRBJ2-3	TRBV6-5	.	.	CASRDGVGDTQYF	TGTGCCAGCAGGGACGGGGTGGGAGATACGCAGTATTTT
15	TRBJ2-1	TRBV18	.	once	CASSPSGGWDNEQFF	TGTGCCAGCTCACCCTCGGGGGGCTGGGACAATGAGCAGTTCTTC
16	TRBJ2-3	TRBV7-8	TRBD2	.	CASSPRTSGGTDTQYF	TGTGCCAGCAGCCCCCGGACTAGCGGGGGCACAGATACGCAGTATTTT
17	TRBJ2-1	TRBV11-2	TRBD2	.	CASSASSGTRLYNEQFF	TGTGCCAGCAGCGCGTCCTCCGGGACTAGACTCTACAATGAGCAGTTCTTC
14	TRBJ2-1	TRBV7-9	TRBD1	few	CASSSDRVRNEQFF	TGTGCCAGCAGCTCGGACAGGGTCAGGAATGAGCAGTTCTTC
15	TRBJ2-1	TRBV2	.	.	CASSEFGARYNEQFF	TGTGCCAGCAGTGAGTTTGGGGCAAGGTACAATGAGCAGTTCTTC
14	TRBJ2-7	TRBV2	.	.	CASSEVGYPYEQYF	TGTGCCAGCAGTGAAGTGGGCTACCCCTACGAGCAGTACTTC
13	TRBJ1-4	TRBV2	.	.	CASSPDFNEKLFF	TGTGCCAGCAGCCCGGACTTTAATGAAAAACTGTTTTTT
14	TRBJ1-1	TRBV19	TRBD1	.	CASRAGTVNTEAFF	TGTGCCAGTAGGGCCGGGACAGTGAACACTGAAGCTTTCTTT
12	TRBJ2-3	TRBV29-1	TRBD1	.	CSVGQGRDTQYF	TGCAGCGTTGGACAGGGTCGAGATACGCAGTATTTT
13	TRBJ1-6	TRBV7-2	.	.	CASSSLLEEPLHF	TGTGCCAGCAGCTCTTTGCTTGAGGAACCCCTCCACTTT
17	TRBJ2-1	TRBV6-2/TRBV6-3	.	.	CASSYSVGQPHRNEQFF	TGTGCCAGCAGTTACAGCGTTGGACAACCCCACCGCAATGAGCAGTTCTTC
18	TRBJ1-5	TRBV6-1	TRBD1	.	CASSEDGQGTIINQPQHF	TGTGCCAGCAGTGAAGACGGACAGGGCACTATTATCAATCAGCCCCAGCATTTT
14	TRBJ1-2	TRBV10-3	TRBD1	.	CAISGGTGDYGYTF	TGTGCCATCAGTGGGGGGACAGGGGACTATGGCTACACCTTC
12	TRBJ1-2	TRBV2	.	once	CASNQYREGYTF	TGTGCCAGCAACCAATACAGGGAGGGCTACACCTTC
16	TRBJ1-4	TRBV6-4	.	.	CASRPGTSATNEKLFF	TGTGCCAGCAGACCCGGGACATCCGCAACTAATGAAAAACTGTTTTTT
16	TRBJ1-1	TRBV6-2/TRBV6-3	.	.	CASSWAANLMNTEAFF	TGTGCCAGCAGTTGGGCAGCCAACCTAATGAACACTGAAGCTTTCTTT
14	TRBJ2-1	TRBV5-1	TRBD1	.	CASTRTGSNNEQFF	TGCGCCAGCACCCGGACAGGGTCCAACAATGAGCAGTTCTTC
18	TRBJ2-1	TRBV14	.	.	CASSQVGGRTTSYNEQFF	TGTGCCAGCAGCCAAGTAGGGGGCCGGACTACCTCCTACAATGAGCAGTTCTTC
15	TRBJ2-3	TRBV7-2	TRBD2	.	CASSLRGSGGDTQYF	TGTGCCAGCAGCTTACGGGGGTCGGGGGGAGATACGCAGTATTTT
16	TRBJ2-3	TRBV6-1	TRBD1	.	CASSAKTGDSTDTQYF	TGTGCCAGCAGTGCCAAGACAGGGGATAGCACAGATACGCAGTATTTT
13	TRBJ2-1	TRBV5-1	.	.	CASSLPQGNEQFF	TGCGCCAGCAGCTTGCCCCAGGGAAATGAGCAGTTCTTC
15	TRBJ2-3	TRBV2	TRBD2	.	CASSGRGGGTDTQYF	TGTGCCAGCAGTGGTCGCGGGGGTGGCACAGATACGCAGTATTTT
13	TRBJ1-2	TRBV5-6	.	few	CASSFQGHYGYTF	TGTGCCAGCAGCTTCCAGGGGCATTATGGCTACACCTTC